This entry describes one TCR beta chain. Each patient went into thyroid surgery without having received any treatment. How the authors handled the data: Differences in CDR3 between clinicopathological groups were drawn on to build a classifier intended to discriminate distant-metastatic papillary thyroid cancer patients. TCRdb reassembled clones from the PCR reads with MiXCR. TCRdb's processing, not the study's, gives the V and J calls here. Of some 10,000 clones listed, 26% were seen once; the top ten hold around 9.5%. Germline CDR1 and CDR2: MNHEY and SVGEGT. The CDR3 is 14 residues long. V was cut by 2 bases and J by 7 bases, with 14 bases left in between. The data were obtained in a study of metastatic and nonmetastatic thyroid tumors.

The chain links TRBV6-2 or TRBV6-3 to TRBJ1-1; D gene unclear. The sequence was obtained from a female donor with papillary thyroid cancer or a benign thyroid nodule (not recorded which). Some clones in this sample may be carry-over from other donors' samples. The specimen sequenced was tumor tissue. CDR3: CASSYLGGQVEAFF. Here the CDR3 DNA reads TGTGCCAGCAGTTACCTGGGCGGGCAGGTTGAAGCTTTCTTT.